The 17 T cell receptor beta chains presented below share a single source sample, sequenced in a study of beta chain features in type 1 diabetes. As every portion of the isolated RNA was reverse transcribed, the sequencing read expressed TCRB transcripts. Using immunoSEQ multiplex PCR, the repertoire was profiled, and TCRdb retains in-frame clones only, with some absent. The data show under 800,000 clones, 15% seen once. Source material: naive CD4+ T cells from blood. The origin of the receptors is a man aged 18-30 years in good health.

This clone was counted a few times. The CDR3 coding sequence is TGTGCCAGCAGTTACGGGACTGGCTACACCTTC. It yields the protein CASSYGTGYTF. The rearrangement links TRBV6-6 to TRBJ1-2, with D maybe TRBD1 (5 bases). V lost 2 bases and J lost 7, with 5 bases in between. The germline gives CDR1 MNHNY, CDR2 SVGAGI (reference sequence). CDR3 length equals 11 residues.

This clone was counted only a few times. This specimen includes other DNA sequences encoding the same CDR3. This chain joins TRBV9 and TRBJ2-1, with D perhaps assigned TRBD1 or TRBD2 (5 bases each). Per germline, CDR1 SGDLS and CDR2 YYNGEE. Trimming stripped 0 bases from V and 9 bases from J, with 10 bases between. This CDR3 region has 13 residues. The CDR3 region is CASSVADGGEQFF. The CDR3 DNA reads TGTGCCAGCAGCGTAGCTGATGGGGGTGAGCAGTTCTTC.

This clone was picked up a small number of times. The genes are TRBV7-2 and TRBJ1-4, with TRBD1 matching over 7 bases. The germline gives CDR1 SGHTA, CDR2 FQGNSA. The CDR3 spans 14 residues. V gave up 8 bases and J gave up 8 bases; unmatched junction bases: 11. In DNA form, the CDR3 reads TGTGCCAGCCAACGCGAACAGGGGAAGGAAAAACTGTTTTTT. Translation gives CASQREQGKEKLFF.

This chain connects TRBV6-1 to TRBJ2-4; no clear D gene. Per the germline V gene, CDR1 is MNHNS and CDR2 is SASEGT. Trimming pared 7 bases from V and 6 bases from J, leaving 7 bases between. CDR3 length: 11 residues. CDR3 sequence: CASTLGNIQYF. In nucleotides, the CDR3 is TGTGCCAGCACCCTGGGAAACATTCAGTACTTC.

The chain couples TRBV4-3 to TRBJ2-1, with D maybe TRBD1 (6 bases). V lost 4 bases and J 6 bases, leaving 16 bases between the germline ends. The CDR3 sequence is 15 residues long. Germline CDR1 and CDR2: LGHNA and YSLEER. The CDR3 loop is CASSLGALQGNEQFF. The CDR3, as DNA: TGCGCCAGCAGCCTGGGGGCCCTCCAGGGCAATGAGCAGTTCTTC.

Only a few counts were recorded for this clone. The chain carries TRBV18 and TRBJ1-3; 8 nucleotides agree with TRBD1. Trimming at V came to 6 bases and at J to 2 bases, leaving 6 bases not matched to a gene. The CDR3 covers 15 residues. Germline V CDR1 and CDR2: KGHSH, LQKENI. CDR3 DNA sequence: TGTGCCAGCTCGCCGGACAGGGCCCCTGGAAACACCATATATTTT. It is translated as CASSPDRAPGNTIYF.

This clone appeared a few times. This chain links TRBV9 with TRBJ1-4; no clear D gene. The V and J ends lost 7 bases and 0 bases respectively, with 10 bases between them. This CDR3 is 14 amino acids long. Looked up from germline, CDR1 is SGDLS and CDR2 is YYNGEE. CDR3 nucleotides: TGTGCCAGCGGCAGTAGAACAACTAATGAAAAACTGTTTTTT. It is translated as CASGSRTTNEKLFF.

This clone has just a few counts. The chain couples TRBV19 to TRBJ1-5; TRBD1 might be the D (5 bases). The CDR3 is 15 residues long. CDR1 is LNHDA, CDR2 SQIVND, per germline (reference sequence). Trimming cost V 5 bases and J 2 bases, with 13 bases left between them. In DNA, the CDR3 is TGTGCCAGTAGTGAGGGGCAGGGTGGCAATCAGCCCCAGCATTTT. Translated: CASSEGQGGNQPQHF.

This clone came up a few times. The chain couples TRBV29-1 to TRBJ2-7, with TRBD2 matching 12 bases. Germline V CDR1 and CDR2: SQVTM, ANQGSEA. This CDR3 has 14 residues. The ends lost 7 bases at V and 3 bases at J; junction bases unmatched: 7. CDR3 sequence: CSATTSGSFYEQYF. In DNA, the CDR3 is TGCAGCGCGACGACTAGCGGGAGTTTCTACGAGCAGTACTTC.

There are a few counts of this clone. This chain links TRBV10-3 with TRBJ1-2; a possible D gene is TRBD1 (5 bases). The CDR3 length is 16 residues. Trimming cost V 6 bases and J 2 bases, with 19 bases left between them. CDR1 is ENHRY and CDR2 is SYGVKD in the germline V gene. This CDR3 is CAIRFPPRGGNYGYTF. For the CDR3, the DNA is TGTGCCATCAGGTTCCCTCCGAGGGGAGGAAACTATGGCTACACCTTC.

In this sample, this clone turned up a few times. The chain has TRBV7-9 and TRBJ2-7; maybe TRBD2 (5 bases). Germline V gene lookup returns CDR1 SEHNR and CDR2 FQNEAQ (reference sequence). Trimming left V 1 base short and J 3 bases short, with 13 bases between. The CDR3 is 15 amino acids. The CDR3 spells CASSLVWAGYYEQYF. CDR3 bases: TGTGCCAGCAGCTTAGTCTGGGCGGGCTACTACGAGCAGTACTTC.

V usage is TRBV6-5 and J usage is TRBJ1-1; 7 bases agree with TRBD1. Germline V lookup: CDR1 MNHEY, CDR2 SVGAGI. J gave up 1 base and V 2 bases, and 1 base lay outside the gene matches. This CDR3 comprises 14 residues. The CDR3 region is CASSYGDRNTEAFF. In DNA, the CDR3 is TGTGCCAGCAGTTACGGGGACAGGAACACTGAAGCTTTCTTT.

The CDR3 region is CAWSSSRVVLEKLFF. The CDR3 bases are TGTGCCTGGAGTAGCTCAAGGGTAGTGTTGGAAAAACTGTTTTTT. The chain employs TRBV30 and TRBJ1-4, with unresolved D. The CDR3 is made up of 15 amino acids. V lost 2 bases and J lost 8, with 18 bases in between. Germline V lookup: CDR1 GTSNPN, CDR2 SVGIG (reference sequence).

This clone was counted only a few times. This sequence joins TRBV7-9 and TRBJ1-2; D is possibly TRBD1 (6 bases). There are 12 residues in the CDR3. Per the germline V gene, CDR1 is SEHNR and CDR2 is FQNEAQ (reference sequence). Trimming cost V 1 base and J 11 bases, with 11 bases left between them. The CDR3: CASSLVGQQYTF. The CDR3 DNA follows: TGTGCCAGCAGCTTAGTAGGACAGCAGTACACCTTC.

A word on this clone: Other DNA sequences in this sample translate to the same CDR3. The V and J genes are TRBV7-9 and TRBJ2-5; D is ambiguous. CDR3 length: 11 residues. V lost 3 bases to trimming and J lost 5 bases, with 4 bases between them. The germline V gene has CDR1 SEHNR and CDR2 FQNEAQ (reference sequence). The CDR3 here is CASSFRETQYF. Written as DNA, the CDR3 is TGTGCCAGCAGCTTTAGGGAGACCCAGTACTTC.

As concerns this clone: Other DNA sequences from this sample encode an identical CDR3 as well. The V and J genes are TRBV29-1 and TRBJ2-5; 7 bases align to TRBD1. With 6 bases clipped from V and 5 bases from J, the junction kept 3 bases outside the gene matches. The CDR3 is 11 amino acids. CDR1 is SQVTM, CDR2 ANQGSEA, per germline. CDR3 residues: CSVRQGETQYF. The CDR3 DNA is TGCAGCGTCCGACAGGGTGAGACCCAGTACTTC.

This clone has only a few counts. This CDR3 reads CAISGTGKNIQYF. In DNA, the CDR3 is TGTGCCATCAGCGGGACAGGGAAAAACATTCAGTACTTC. The chain uses TRBV6-5 and TRBJ2-4; TRBD1 aligns across 9 bases. Germline V gene sequence: CDR1 MNHEY, CDR2 SVGAGI. The CDR3 has 13 residues. V gave up 10 bases and J gave up 4 bases; unmatched junction bases: 5.